This T cell receptor (beta chain) stems from a study of cytomegalovirus exposure and HLA in healthy donors. Germline loops: CDR1 LGHNA, CDR2 YNFKEQ. CDR3 length: 13 residues. Trimming stripped 2 bases from V and 3 bases from J, with 8 bases between. Libraries were prepared by immunoSEQ multiplex PCR; TCRdb keeps only in-frame clonotypes and omits some of them. The repertoire holds about 240,000 clones, with more than 75% as singletons. The sample taken for sequencing was PBMCs. This rearrangement joins TRBV4-2 to TRBJ2-7; D gene ambiguous. The TCR was taken from a woman aged 25 to 39 in good health and CMV-seropositive. The CDR3 here is CASSQTRNYEQYF. The CDR3 nucleotides read TGTGCCAGCAGCCAAACCAGAAACTACGAGCAGTACTTC.